This TCR beta chain was sequenced in a study of T cell responses to AZD1222 COVID-19 vaccine. Losses at the gene ends were 6 bases for V and 1 base for J; bases not matched to a gene: 5. The CDR3 has 14 residues. The V gene's germline CDR1 is SNHLY and CDR2 FYNNEI. The repertoire was sequenced with immunoSEQ multiplex PCR; TCRdb's copy has only in-frame clones and lacks some. This sample has approximately 140,000 clones, with about 92% found just once. The TCR was taken from an adult in good health. The chain has TRBV2 and TRBJ1-1, with TRBD1 identical over 7 bases. The specimen comprised peripheral blood, sampled on day 0 of AZD1222 vaccination. The CDR3 sequence: CASRVDRWNTEAFF. The CDR3 DNA is TGTGCCAGCAGGGTGGACAGGTGGAACACTGAAGCTTTCTTT.